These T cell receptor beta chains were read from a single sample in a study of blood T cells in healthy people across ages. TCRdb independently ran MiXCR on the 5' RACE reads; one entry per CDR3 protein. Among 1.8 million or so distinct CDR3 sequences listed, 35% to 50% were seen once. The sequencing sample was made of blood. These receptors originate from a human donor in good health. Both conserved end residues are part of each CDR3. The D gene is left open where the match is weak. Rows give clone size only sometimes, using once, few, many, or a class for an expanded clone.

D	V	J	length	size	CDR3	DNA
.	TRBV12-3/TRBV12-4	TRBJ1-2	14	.	CASSPGGNARGYTF	TGTGCCAGCAGCCCGGGGGGTAACGCGCGAGGCTACACCTTC
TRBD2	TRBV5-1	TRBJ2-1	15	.	CASSSLAEGPNEQFF	TGCGCCAGCAGCTCACTAGCGGAGGGGCCCAATGAGCAGTTCTTC
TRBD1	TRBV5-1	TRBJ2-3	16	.	CASSPDRQGGTDTQYF	TGCGCCAGCAGCCCCGATAGACAGGGCGGGACAGATACGCAGTATTTT
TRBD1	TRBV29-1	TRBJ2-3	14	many	CSVEQGVLSDTQYF	TGCAGCGTGGAACAGGGGGTTCTTTCAGATACGCAGTATTTT
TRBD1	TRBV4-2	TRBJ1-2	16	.	CASSQEPGQLTNGYTF	TGTGCCAGCAGCCAAGAACCGGGACAGCTAACTAATGGCTACACCTTC
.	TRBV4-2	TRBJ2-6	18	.	CASSQESDKSSGANVLTF	TGTGCCAGCAGCCAAGAATCTGACAAGAGCTCTGGGGCCAACGTCCTGACTTTC
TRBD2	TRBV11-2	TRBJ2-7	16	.	CASSLVGTTYSYGQYF	TGTGCCAGCAGCTTAGTTGGGACTACCTACTCCTACGGGCAGTACTTC
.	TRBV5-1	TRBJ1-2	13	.	CASSGGGHYGYTF	TGCGCCAGCAGCGGCGGGGGCCACTATGGCTACACCTTC
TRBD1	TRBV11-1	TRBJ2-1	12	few	CASSPRGIEQFF	TGTGCCAGCAGCCCCAGGGGGATTGAGCAGTTCTTC
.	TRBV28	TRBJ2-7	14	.	CASVRGASTYEQYF	TGTGCCAGCGTCCGGGGGGCCTCCACCTACGAGCAGTACTTC
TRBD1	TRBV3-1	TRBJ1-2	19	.	CASSPLGGSIQGARYGYTF	TGTGCCAGCAGCCCCCTTGGGGGCTCGATACAGGGGGCGCGATATGGCTACACCTTC
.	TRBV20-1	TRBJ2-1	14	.	CSIPGRRPYNEQFF	TGCAGTATCCCCGGGAGACGTCCCTACAATGAGCAGTTCTTC
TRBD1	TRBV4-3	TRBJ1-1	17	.	CASSDRTGGWVNTEAFF	TGCGCCAGCAGCGACCGGACAGGGGGGTGGGTGAACACTGAAGCTTTCTTT
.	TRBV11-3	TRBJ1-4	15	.	CASSLERSTNEKLFF	TGTGCCAGCAGCTTGGAAAGGAGTACTAATGAAAAACTGTTTTTT
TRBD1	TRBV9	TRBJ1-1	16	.	CASSVRGQGQGEEAFF	TGTGCCAGCAGCGTAAGAGGACAGGGACAGGGAGAAGAAGCTTTCTTT
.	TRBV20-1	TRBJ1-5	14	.	CSARGMGVDQPQHF	TGCAGTGCTAGGGGCATGGGAGTGGATCAGCCCCAGCATTTT
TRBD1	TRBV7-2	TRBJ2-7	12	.	CVSSIDRVEQYF	TGTGTCAGCAGCATCGACAGGGTCGAGCAGTACTTC
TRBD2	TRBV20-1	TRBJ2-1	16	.	CSATVAGTSSYNEQFF	TGCAGTGCTACCGTAGCGGGTACTAGCTCCTACAATGAGCAGTTCTTC
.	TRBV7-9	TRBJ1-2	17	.	CASSPPWTLAANYGYTF	TGTGCCAGCAGCCCCCCGTGGACCTTGGCGGCTAACTATGGCTACACCTTC
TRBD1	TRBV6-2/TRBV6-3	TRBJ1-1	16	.	CASSDRDSLSNTEAFF	TGTGCCAGCAGTGACCGGGACAGCCTATCGAACACTGAAGCTTTCTTT
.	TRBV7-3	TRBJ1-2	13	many	CASSLAGGNGYTF	TGTGCCAGCAGCTTAGCGGGGGGTAATGGCTACACCTTC
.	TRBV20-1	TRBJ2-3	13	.	CSASEPSTDTQYF	TGCAGTGCCAGTGAGCCTAGCACAGATACGCAGTATTTT